The clone carrying this T cell receptor beta chain has more than one count but fewer than ten. Antigen specificity is unknown. This sample was included in a study of T-cell reconstitution after alpha-beta-depleted transplantation in children. The study's findings and limits: Reported findings indicate that, about two months after transplant, alpha-beta T cells came from several hundred expanded clones, which were derived from non-depleted graft cells.

Preparing the TCRbeta library involved the use of unique molecular identifiers. TCRdb reanalysed the PCR reads using MiXCR and keeps one entry per CDR3 protein. Of fewer than 250,000 distinct CDR3 sequences detected, just under 8.5% appear once; the ten largest clones hold 6.3%. Germline V gene sequence: CDR1 DFQATT, CDR2 SNEGSKA (reference sequence). Losses at the gene ends were 6 bases for V and 10 bases for J; bases not matched to a gene: 17. The length of the CDR3 is 15 residues. Sequencing was performed on PBMCs, mostly from graft donor cells, taken 180 days after TCRalphabeta/CD19-depleted stem cell transplant. V gene TRBV20-1 combines with J gene TRBJ2-1, with TRBD1 matching over 8 bases. The TCR originated in a male patient aged 5 to 17 who had a stem cell transplant for acute lymphoblastic leukemia, so the T cells may come from the graft donor. For the CDR3, the DNA is TGCAGTGCCCCCGACAGGGGACGAGGCGGAGGAGAGCAGTTCTTC. This translates into CSAPDRGRGGGEQFF.